This TCR beta chain was sequenced during a study of blood T cell repertoires in COVID-19 (dated by TCRdb to 2018 to 2021). As for the study more broadly: Samples covering the acute and convalescent phases of COVID-19 were provided by collaborators in the United States, Italy and Spain. The prospective study material was composed of cDNA or gDNA derived from T cells, B-cell-depleted T cells, or PBMCs. Subjects who had been exposed to COVID-19, were actively infected with it, or had recovered from it provided the deeply sampled blood TCRbeta repertoires that made up the dataset. The repertoires were made available in a free public database intended to serve as a resource for research on the immune response to SARS-CoV-2. Samples were obtained from the ongoing ImmuneRACE study (first 160 participants) and from about 1,300 subjects provided by 6 global collaborators. Sample metadata almost always included a de-identified subject ID, COVID-19 status, age in years and sex. Where HLA class I and class II types were available, the types were taken from metadata supplied by the sample provider, not from assay-based typing. General conclusions and limits of the study: How much clinical and demographic metadata was included differed by source and by participant, and the metadata was provided uncurated.

As regards this clone: This receptor's antigen is unknown. Nothing much larger sits one base from this clone, and base qualities are not available.

TCRbeta CDR3 regions were amplified from genomic DNA using the immunoSEQ Assay, a bias-controlled multiplex PCR. The authors processed their data as follows. Within the assay, amplification of reference gene primers was used to estimate how many nucleated cells each sample contained. To quantify the absolute abundance of each unique TCRbeta CDR3 rearrangement, sequence reads were collapsed and filtered. For each sample, productive Simpson clonality was calculated as the square root of Simpson's diversity index over productive rearrangements. Drawn from immuneACCESS, this table holds only the in-frame rearrangements with V and J called that TCRdb kept. Clones are partly lost; checked studies trace under half to an unresolved V gene and leave the rest unexplained. V, J and clone size were drawn from that table, and D and trimming were deduced from the DNA. The sample table holds approximately 200,000 clones, of which about nine tenths were seen once. Roughly 2.5% of the sample goes to the ten largest clones.

Whole blood was collected in K2EDTA tubes by collaborating institutions according to the institutions' own protocols. For TCRbeta analysis, collaborator samples were shipped as frozen whole blood, as isolated PBMCs, or as DNA extracted from either sample type. CDR1 MNHEY and CDR2 SVGAGI are derived from the germline V gene. Trimming removed 5 bases from V and 4 bases from J, leaving 9 bases between the germline ends. Counted from cysteine to phenylalanine, this CDR3 has 13 amino acids. The DNA shown is the 39-base CDR3, in frame from base 1. The rearrangement joined TRBV6-5 to TRBJ1-5; no D segment can be confidently identified. This sequence was found in an older woman with acute or convalescent COVID-19. Specimen: peripheral blood. This receptor carries the CDR3 CASSPYTNQPQHF. The DNA is as follows: TGTGCCAGCAGTCCTTACACGAATCAGCCCCAGCATTTT.